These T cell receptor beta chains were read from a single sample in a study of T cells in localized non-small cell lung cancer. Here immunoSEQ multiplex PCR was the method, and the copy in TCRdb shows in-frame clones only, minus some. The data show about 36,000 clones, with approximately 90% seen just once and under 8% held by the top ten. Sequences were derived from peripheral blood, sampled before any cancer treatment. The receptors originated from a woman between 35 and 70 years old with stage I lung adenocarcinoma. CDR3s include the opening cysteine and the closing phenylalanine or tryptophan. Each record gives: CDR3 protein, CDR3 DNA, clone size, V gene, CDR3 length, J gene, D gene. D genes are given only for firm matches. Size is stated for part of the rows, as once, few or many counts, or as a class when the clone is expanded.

CSASEGGSNQPQHF,TGCAGCGCTTCGGAGGGCGGGAGCAATCAGCCCCAGCATTTT,.,TRBV29-1,14,TRBJ1-5,.
CASSPWTSGTDTQYF,TGTGCCAGCAGCCCTTGGACTAGCGGCACAGATACGCAGTATTTT,.,TRBV11-2,15,TRBJ2-3,TRBD2
CASSHSTGRTEAFF,TGCGCCAGCAGCCATTCTACAGGGAGAACTGAAGCTTTCTTT,.,TRBV4-1,14,TRBJ1-1,.
CASSPGLFNEQFF,TGTGCCAGCTCACCGGGACTTTTTAATGAGCAGTTCTTC,.,TRBV18,13,TRBJ2-1,.
CASSPRDRSSYNEQFF,TGTGCCAGCAGCCCCCGTGACAGGAGCTCCTACAATGAGCAGTTCTTC,.,TRBV7-8,16,TRBJ2-1,.
CASSPGTRGTGELFF,TGCGCCAGCAGCCCCGGGACTAGAGGGACCGGGGAGCTGTTTTTT,.,TRBV5-1,15,TRBJ2-2,TRBD2
CASRPGPLNSPLHF,TGTGCCAGTAGGCCGGGACCTCTAAATTCACCCCTCCACTTT,.,TRBV19,14,TRBJ1-6,.
CAISNMNTEAFF,TGTGCCATCAGTAACATGAACACTGAAGCTTTCTTT,.,TRBV10-3,12,TRBJ1-1,.
CASSLESGYNSPLHF,TGTGCCAGCAGCTTGGAGTCAGGATATAATTCACCCCTCCACTTT,.,TRBV5-6,15,TRBJ1-6,.
CASMGQDYGYTF,TGTGCCAGCATGGGGCAGGATTATGGCTACACCTTC,.,TRBV6-5,12,TRBJ1-2,.
CASSGLANNEQFF,TGTGCCAGTAGTGGTCTAGCGAACAATGAGCAGTTCTTC,large,TRBV19,13,TRBJ2-1,.
CASSPRSSSYNSPLHF,TGTGCCAGCAGTCCTCGTTCGAGTTCCTATAATTCACCCCTCCACTTT,.,TRBV28,16,TRBJ1-6,.
CASRVGGGATSYEQYF,TGTGCCAGCAGGGTCGGAGGGGGGGCCACCTCCTACGAGCAGTACTTC,.,TRBV2,16,TRBJ2-7,.
CASNPAGGSYNEQFF,TGTGCCAGTAATCCAGCAGGGGGGTCCTACAATGAGCAGTTCTTC,.,TRBV28,15,TRBJ2-1,.
CASSKDRVSNEQFF,TGTGCCAGCAGCAAGGACAGGGTTTCCAATGAGCAGTTCTTC,.,TRBV28,14,TRBJ2-1,TRBD1
CASRVNREDSPLHF,TGCGCCAGCAGAGTCAACAGGGAGGATTCACCCCTCCACTTT,.,TRBV5-1,14,TRBJ1-6,.
CASSVGTGKVNQPQHF,TGTGCCAGCAGCGTAGGGACGGGAAAAGTCAATCAGCCCCAGCATTTT,.,TRBV7-2,16,TRBJ1-5,.
CASSYSKQGAGKPQHF,TGTGCCAGCAGTTACTCGAAACAGGGGGCGGGGAAGCCCCAGCATTTT,.,TRBV6-6,16,TRBJ1-5,TRBD1
CAWSVKGTGTQYF,TGTGCCTGGAGTGTAAAAGGTACAGGGACGCAGTATTTT,.,TRBV30,13,TRBJ2-3,.
CASRVAGGPGNEQFF,TGTGCCAGCAGAGTCGCGGGGGGGCCCGGAAATGAGCAGTTCTTC,.,TRBV7-3,15,TRBJ2-1,TRBD2
CASSQYDRRRSPLHF,TGCGCCAGCAGCCAATACGACAGGCGGAGGTCACCCCTCCACTTT,.,TRBV4-3,15,TRBJ1-6,.
CASSSSPTSVEQFF,TGTGCCAGCAGCTCCTCCCCGACTAGCGTTGAGCAGTTCTTC,.,TRBV7-3,14,TRBJ2-1,TRBD2
CASSDRAVGAFF,TGTGCCAGCAGTGATCGGGCTGTCGGGGCTTTCTTT,few,TRBV2,12,TRBJ1-1,.
CASAPGFGGILAFF,TGTGCCAGCGCACCGGGGTTCGGAGGGATTTTAGCTTTCTTT,once,TRBV18,14,TRBJ1-1,.
CASSERWGRYEQYF,TGTGCCAGCAGTGAGAGATGGGGGCGCTACGAGCAGTACTTC,.,TRBV2,14,TRBJ2-7,.
CASSPMGTPGEQYF,TGTGCCAGCTCACCGATGGGGACCCCTGGGGAGCAGTACTTC,.,TRBV18,14,TRBJ2-7,.
CASSGGYEQYF,TGTGCCAGCAGTGGGGGATACGAGCAGTACTTC,once,TRBV6-1,11,TRBJ2-7,.
CASSQDIQSQPQHF,TGCGCCAGCAGCCAAGACATACAGAGTCAGCCCCAGCATTTT,.,TRBV4-1,14,TRBJ1-5,.
CASVLSEPGTQYF,TGTGCTAGTGTCCTGAGCGAACCCGGGACCCAGTACTTC,.,TRBV12-5,13,TRBJ2-5,.
CASIQSGTVNTEAFF,TGTGCCAGCATCCAAAGCGGGACGGTGAACACTGAAGCTTTCTTT,.,TRBV6-1,15,TRBJ1-1,.
CSVATTASGEAFF,TGCAGCGTCGCTACAACAGCGTCAGGTGAAGCTTTCTTT,.,TRBV29-1,13,TRBJ1-1,.
CASSPTGAGGEQYF,TGTGCCAGCAGCCCTACCGGGGCTGGGGGGGAGCAGTACTTC,.,TRBV2,14,TRBJ2-7,.
CASYKRVEETQYF,TGTGCCAGCTACAAGAGGGTGGAAGAGACCCAGTACTTC,.,TRBV6-1,13,TRBJ2-5,.
CASSPWGRAEAFF,TGTGCCAGCTCACCTTGGGGAAGGGCTGAAGCTTTCTTT,.,TRBV18,13,TRBJ1-1,.
CASSGERGGDTGELFF,TGTGCCAGCAGTGGCGAGCGGGGGGGAGACACCGGGGAGCTGTTTTTT,.,TRBV2,16,TRBJ2-2,TRBD2
CASNRRMGEGYTF,TGTGCCAGCAATAGGAGGATGGGGGAAGGCTACACCTTC,.,TRBV2,13,TRBJ1-2,.
CASTLTRARQGYTF,TGTGCCAGCACCTTAACCCGGGCAAGACAGGGCTACACCTTC,.,TRBV11-2,14,TRBJ1-2,.
CASSEAANRPNSPLHF,TGTGCCAGCAGTGAAGCGGCGAACAGGCCTAATTCACCCCTCCACTTT,.,TRBV2,16,TRBJ1-6,.
CASRQQGQRYGYTF,TGTGCCAGCAGGCAACAGGGACAGAGGTATGGCTACACCTTC,once,TRBV28,14,TRBJ1-2,TRBD1
CASSYLLNTEAFF,TGTGCCAGCAGTTACTTATTGAACACTGAAGCTTTCTTT,.,TRBV6-5,13,TRBJ1-1,.
CASSYSTGTQGYTF,TGTGCCAGCAGTTACTCGACTGGGACGCAAGGCTACACCTTC,.,TRBV6-6,14,TRBJ1-2,.
CAGTDRRYPNTGELFF,TGTGCCGGCACGGACAGGCGATATCCGAACACCGGGGAGCTGTTTTTT,.,TRBV30,16,TRBJ2-2,TRBD1
CASSFGQIYGYTF,TGTGCCAGCAGCTTTGGACAGATCTATGGCTACACCTTC,once,TRBV7-9,13,TRBJ1-2,.
CASSVTGTGVYETQYF,TGTGCCAGCAGCGTAACCGGGACAGGGGTTTACGAGACCCAGTACTTC,.,TRBV9,16,TRBJ2-5,TRBD1
CASHLSGGAYEQYF,TGTGCCAGCCACCTCTCGGGGGGGGCCTACGAGCAGTACTTC,few,TRBV6-1,14,TRBJ2-7,TRBD2
CASSPNSALSLSYEQYF,TGTGCCAGCAGTCCCAATTCGGCCTTGTCTCTCTCCTACGAGCAGTACTTC,.,TRBV27,17,TRBJ2-7,.
CASSDGTGAETQYF,TGTGCCAGCAGTGACGGGACAGGGGCAGAGACCCAGTACTTC,.,TRBV6-1,14,TRBJ2-5,TRBD1
CASLILQGGTEAFF,TGTGCCAGCCTTATTTTGCAGGGCGGCACTGAAGCTTTCTTT,.,TRBV7-9,14,TRBJ1-1,.
CASSLAGGMGSGANVLTF,TGTGCCAGCAGCTTGGCGGGGGGTATGGGCTCTGGGGCCAACGTCCTGACTTTC,.,TRBV28,18,TRBJ2-6,TRBD2
CASSVEGVGLASGELFF,TGTGCCAGCAGTGTAGAGGGCGTGGGACTAGCGTCCGGGGAGCTGTTTTTT,.,TRBV2,17,TRBJ2-2,TRBD2
CASSNTNSGLNEQFF,TGCGCCAGCAGCAATACCAACAGCGGACTCAATGAGCAGTTCTTC,.,TRBV5-1,15,TRBJ2-1,.
CASSDWTISYEQYF,TGTGCCAGCAGTGACTGGACAATCTCCTACGAGCAGTACTTC,few,TRBV28,14,TRBJ2-7,.
CASSSARAGANVLTF,TGTGCCAGCAGCTCTGCTAGGGCTGGGGCCAACGTCCTGACTTTC,.,TRBV7-6,15,TRBJ2-6,.
CASSPKRQGKTEAFF,TGTGCCAGCAGCCCAAAGCGACAGGGCAAAACTGAAGCTTTCTTT,.,TRBV11-2,15,TRBJ1-1,TRBD1
CASRSRAYEQYF,TGTGCCAGCAGATCCAGAGCCTACGAGCAGTACTTC,.,TRBV27,12,TRBJ2-7,.
CASSSTGEGGLAHVYEQYF,TGTGCCAGCAGCTCAACAGGGGAAGGGGGACTAGCTCATGTCTACGAGCAGTACTTC,.,TRBV7-9,19,TRBJ2-7,TRBD2
CASSFDGANTEAFF,TGTGCCAGCAGCTTCGATGGTGCGAACACTGAAGCTTTCTTT,.,TRBV11-2,14,TRBJ1-1,.
CASSLGPSGGTQYF,TGTGCCAGCAGCTTAGGTCCTAGCGGGGGCACCCAGTACTTC,once,TRBV7-3,14,TRBJ2-5,TRBD2
CASSLGAWDEKLFF,TGCGCCAGCAGCTTGGGGGCGTGGGATGAAAAACTGTTTTTT,.,TRBV5-1,14,TRBJ1-4,.
CASRPGQGSDYGYTF,TGTGCCAGCAGGCCGGGACAGGGGTCTGACTATGGCTACACCTTC,.,TRBV6-6,15,TRBJ1-2,TRBD1